This entry features one T cell receptor (beta chain) sequence. The antigen it binds to is not known. One base away there is no much larger clone; base qualities are not given. These data originate in a study of T-cell reconstitution after alpha-beta-depleted transplantation in children (dated by TCRdb to 2015 to 2016). About the investigation overall: Using TCR repertoire profiling, the study followed T-cell immune reconstitution in a quantitative way in children after TCRalphabeta/CD19-depleted allogeneic hematopoietic cell transplantation. Broader findings and caveats from the paper: Apparently early alphabetaT-cell count recovery about two months after transplant reportedly relied on only several hundred rapidly expanded clones derived from non-depleted graft cells. In some patients, the high TCRbeta diversity seen at day 60 was put down to recipient T cells and intrathymic progenitors that had survived conditioning. The frequencies of hyperexpanded clones fell over the following months, and after one year, T-cell counts and TCRbeta diversity were mostly attributed to newly produced T cells.

What the treatment or condition label conveys for this sample: allogeneic hematopoietic cell transplantation with graft depleted of TCRalphabeta T cells and CD19 B cells. TCRalphabeta/CD19-depleted allogeneic hematopoietic cell grafts were given to the transplant recipients, all of whom were children. Libraries were made using PCR. TCRdb shows the sequencer as Illumina HiSeq 2500. To normalize quantification of the TCRbeta repertoire, the TCR libraries were built with molecular barcoding that relied on unique molecular identifiers. TCRdb reanalyzed the raw reads on its own, using fastp at Q25 for trimming and MiXCR for clone calling, and kept in-frame beta chains. Rows are unified per CDR3 protein, each entry keeping the most common DNA and genes. The sample yields about 300,000 distinct CDR3 sequences; around 10% were counted once. Around 7.6% of the sample is taken by the ten largest. The source was PBMCs, collected before TCRalphabeta/CD19-depleted stem cell transplant. This sequence was found in a boy under three years old with acute myeloid leukemia, due to receive a stem cell transplant.

The CDR3 reads as follows: CASSQEASGADEQFF. In nucleotides, the sequence is TGTGCCAGCAGCCAAGAGGCTAGCGGGGCCGATGAGCAGTTCTTC. The chain uses TRBV3-1 and TRBJ2-1; TRBD2 agrees with 9 junctional bases. At the junction V is shortened by 0 bases and J by 8 bases; bases outside the gene matches: 5. The germline V gene encodes CDR1 LGHDT and CDR2 YNNKEL (reference sequence). From the cysteine through the phenylalanine, the CDR3 covers 15 amino acids. Left in the record is the CDR3 DNA by itself, 45 bases read in frame from the first base.